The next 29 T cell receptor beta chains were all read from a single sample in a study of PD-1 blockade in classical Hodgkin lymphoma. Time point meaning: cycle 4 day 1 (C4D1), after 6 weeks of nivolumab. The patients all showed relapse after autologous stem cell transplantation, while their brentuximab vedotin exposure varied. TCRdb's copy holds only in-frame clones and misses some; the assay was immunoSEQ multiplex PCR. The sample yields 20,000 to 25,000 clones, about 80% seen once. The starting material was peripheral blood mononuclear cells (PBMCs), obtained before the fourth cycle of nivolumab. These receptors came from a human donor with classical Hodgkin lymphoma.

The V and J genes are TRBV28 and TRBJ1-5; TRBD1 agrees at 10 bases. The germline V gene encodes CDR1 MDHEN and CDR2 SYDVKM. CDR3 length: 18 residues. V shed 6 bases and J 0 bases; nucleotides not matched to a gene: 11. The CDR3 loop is CASRGGGQGRYSNQPQHF. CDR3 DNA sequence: TGTGCCAGCAGAGGGGGGGGACAGGGGAGATATAGCAATCAGCCCCAGCATTTT.

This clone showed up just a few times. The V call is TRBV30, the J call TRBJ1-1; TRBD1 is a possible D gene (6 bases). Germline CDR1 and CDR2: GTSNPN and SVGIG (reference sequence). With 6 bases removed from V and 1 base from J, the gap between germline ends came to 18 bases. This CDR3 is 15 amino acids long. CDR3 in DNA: TGTGCCTGCGATAAAGGGGGTGGGACGAACACTGAAGCTTTCTTT. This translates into CACDKGGGTNTEAFF.

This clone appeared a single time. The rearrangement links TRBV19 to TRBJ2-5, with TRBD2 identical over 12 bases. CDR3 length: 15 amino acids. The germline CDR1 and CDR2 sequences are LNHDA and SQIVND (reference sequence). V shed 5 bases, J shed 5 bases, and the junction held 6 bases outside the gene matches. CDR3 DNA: TGTGCCAGTAGTCTTACTAGCGGGAGGCGGGAGACCCAGTACTTC. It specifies CASSLTSGRRETQYF.

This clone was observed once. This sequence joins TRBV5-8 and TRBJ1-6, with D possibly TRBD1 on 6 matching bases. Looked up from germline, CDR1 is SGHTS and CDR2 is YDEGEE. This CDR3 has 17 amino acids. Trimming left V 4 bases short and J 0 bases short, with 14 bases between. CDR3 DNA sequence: TGTGCCAGCAGCGGACAGCTCCTCAGCTCCTATAATTCACCCCTCCACTTT. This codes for CASSGQLLSSYNSPLHF.

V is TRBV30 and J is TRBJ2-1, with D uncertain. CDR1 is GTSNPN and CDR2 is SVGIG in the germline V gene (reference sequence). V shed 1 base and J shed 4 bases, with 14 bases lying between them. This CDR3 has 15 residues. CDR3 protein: CAWSATRDWYNEQFF. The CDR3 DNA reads TGTGCCTGGAGTGCGACTCGCGATTGGTACAATGAGCAGTTCTTC.

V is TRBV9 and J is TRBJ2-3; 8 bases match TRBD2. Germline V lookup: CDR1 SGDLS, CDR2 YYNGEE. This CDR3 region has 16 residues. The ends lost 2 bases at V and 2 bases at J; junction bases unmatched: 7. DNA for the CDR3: TGTGCCAGCAGCGTCGGAACTAGCGGTCACACAGATACGCAGTATTTT. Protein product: CASSVGTSGHTDTQYF.

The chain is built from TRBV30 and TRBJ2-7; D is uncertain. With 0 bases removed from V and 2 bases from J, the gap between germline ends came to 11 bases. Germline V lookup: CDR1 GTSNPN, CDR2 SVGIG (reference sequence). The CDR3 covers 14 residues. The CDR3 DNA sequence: TGTGCCTGGAGTGTGCGCCCCTCGGCCTACGAGCAGTACTTC. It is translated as CAWSVRPSAYEQYF.

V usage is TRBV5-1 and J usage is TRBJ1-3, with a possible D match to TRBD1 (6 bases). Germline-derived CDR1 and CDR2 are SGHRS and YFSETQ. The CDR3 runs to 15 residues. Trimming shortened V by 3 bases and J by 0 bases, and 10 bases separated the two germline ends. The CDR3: CASSSEGGSGNTIYF. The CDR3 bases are TGCGCCAGCAGCTCGGAGGGGGGCTCTGGAAACACCATATATTTT.

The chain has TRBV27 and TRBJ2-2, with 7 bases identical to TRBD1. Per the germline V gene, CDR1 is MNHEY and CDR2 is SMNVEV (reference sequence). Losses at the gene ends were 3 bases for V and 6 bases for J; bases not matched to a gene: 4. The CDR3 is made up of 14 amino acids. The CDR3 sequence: CASSLTGRPGELFF. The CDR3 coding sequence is TGTGCCAGCAGTTTGACAGGGCGGCCCGGGGAGCTGTTTTTT.

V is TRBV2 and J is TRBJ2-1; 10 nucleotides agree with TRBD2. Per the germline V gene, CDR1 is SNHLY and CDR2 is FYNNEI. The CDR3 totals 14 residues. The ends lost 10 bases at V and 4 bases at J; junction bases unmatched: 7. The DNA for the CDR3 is TGTGCCAACGCCCTGGGACTAGCGTACAATGAGCAGTTCTTC. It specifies CANALGLAYNEQFF.

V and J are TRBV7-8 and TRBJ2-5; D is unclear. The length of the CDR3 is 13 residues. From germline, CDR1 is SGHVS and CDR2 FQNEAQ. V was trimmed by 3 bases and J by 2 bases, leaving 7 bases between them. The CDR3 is CASSFGQQETQYF. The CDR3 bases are TGTGCCAGCAGCTTCGGGCAGCAAGAGACCCAGTACTTC. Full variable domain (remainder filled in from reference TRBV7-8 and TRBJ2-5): GAGVSQSPRYKVAKRGQDVALRCDPISGHVSLFWYQQALGQGPEFLTYFQNEAQLDKSGLPSDRFFAERPEGSVSTLKIQRTQQEDSAVYLCASSFGQQETQYFGPGTRLLVL.

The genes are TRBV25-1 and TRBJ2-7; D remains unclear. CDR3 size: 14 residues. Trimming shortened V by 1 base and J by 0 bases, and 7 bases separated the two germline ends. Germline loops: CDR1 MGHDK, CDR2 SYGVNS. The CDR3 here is CASSEFHSSYEQYF. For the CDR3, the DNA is TGTGCCAGCAGTGAATTTCACAGCTCCTACGAGCAGTACTTC.

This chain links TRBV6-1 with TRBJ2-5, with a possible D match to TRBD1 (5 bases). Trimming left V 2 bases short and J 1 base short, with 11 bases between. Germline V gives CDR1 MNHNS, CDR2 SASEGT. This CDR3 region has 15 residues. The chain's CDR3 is CASSEIRATQETQYF. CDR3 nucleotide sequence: TGTGCCAGCAGTGAAATCAGGGCAACCCAAGAGACCCAGTACTTC.

The CDR3 sequence is CASSLYPQGGVTEAFF. CDR3 nucleotide sequence: TGTGCCAGCAGCTTATATCCGCAGGGGGGAGTTACTGAAGCTTTCTTT. V gene TRBV7-2 combines with J gene TRBJ1-1; 7 positions agree with TRBD1. After removal of 2 bases from V and 5 bases from J, the junction contained 11 bases not matched to a gene. The CDR3 has 16 residues. Germline CDR1 SGHTA, CDR2 FQGNSA.

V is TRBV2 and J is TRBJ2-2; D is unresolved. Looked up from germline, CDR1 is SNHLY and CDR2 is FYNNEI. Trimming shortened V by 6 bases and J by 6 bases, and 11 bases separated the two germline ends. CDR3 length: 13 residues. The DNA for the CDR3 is TGTGCCAGCAGCGTCAAGCTCCCCGGGGAGCTGTTTTTT. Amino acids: CASSVKLPGELFF.

The CDR3 coding sequence is TGTGCCAGCAGCCCGCAGTTTGGTTACGAGCAGTACTTC. Translation: CASSPQFGYEQYF. The chain joins TRBV9 to TRBJ2-7; D is unclear. Germline assignment: CDR1 SGDLS and CDR2 YYNGEE. CDR3 length: 13 residues. Trimming removed 4 bases from V and 4 bases from J, with 12 bases in between.

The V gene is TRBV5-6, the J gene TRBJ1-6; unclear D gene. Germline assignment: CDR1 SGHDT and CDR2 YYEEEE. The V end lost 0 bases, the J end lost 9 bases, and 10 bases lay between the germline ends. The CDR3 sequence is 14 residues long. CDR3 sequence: CASSLGEYGSPLHF. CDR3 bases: TGTGCCAGCAGCTTGGGGGAGTATGGTTCACCCCTCCACTTT.

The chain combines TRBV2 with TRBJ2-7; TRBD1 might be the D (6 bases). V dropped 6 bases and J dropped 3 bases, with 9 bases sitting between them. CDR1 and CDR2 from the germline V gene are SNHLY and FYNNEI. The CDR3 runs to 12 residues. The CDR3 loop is CASRDRIYEQYF. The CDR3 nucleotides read TGTGCCAGCAGGGACAGAATCTACGAGCAGTACTTC. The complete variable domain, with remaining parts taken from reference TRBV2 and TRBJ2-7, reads EPEVTQTPSHQVTQMGQEVILRCVPISNHLYFYWYRQILGQKVEFLVSFYNNEISEKSEIFDDQFSVERPDGSNFTLKIRSTKLEDSAMYFCASRDRIYEQYFGPGTRLTVT.

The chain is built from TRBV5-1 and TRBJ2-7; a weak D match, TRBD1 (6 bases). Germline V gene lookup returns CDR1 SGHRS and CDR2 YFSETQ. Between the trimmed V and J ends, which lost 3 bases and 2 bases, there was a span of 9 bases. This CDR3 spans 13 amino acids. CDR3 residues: CASSWTETYEQYF. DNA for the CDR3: TGCGCCAGCAGCTGGACAGAAACCTACGAGCAGTACTTC.

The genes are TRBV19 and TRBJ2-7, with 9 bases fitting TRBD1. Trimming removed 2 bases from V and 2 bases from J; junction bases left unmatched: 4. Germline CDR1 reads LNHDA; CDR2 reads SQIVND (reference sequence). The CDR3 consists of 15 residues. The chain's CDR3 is CASSIWGTGTYEQYF. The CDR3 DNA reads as TGTGCCAGTAGTATATGGGGGACAGGGACCTACGAGCAGTACTTC.

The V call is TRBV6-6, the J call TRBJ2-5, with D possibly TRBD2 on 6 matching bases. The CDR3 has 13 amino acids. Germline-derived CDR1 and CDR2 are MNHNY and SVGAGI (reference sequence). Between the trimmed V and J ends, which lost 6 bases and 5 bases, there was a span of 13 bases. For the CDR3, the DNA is TGTGCCAGCAGCCTAGGACGGGGGGAGACCCAGTACTTC. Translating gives CASSLGRGETQYF.

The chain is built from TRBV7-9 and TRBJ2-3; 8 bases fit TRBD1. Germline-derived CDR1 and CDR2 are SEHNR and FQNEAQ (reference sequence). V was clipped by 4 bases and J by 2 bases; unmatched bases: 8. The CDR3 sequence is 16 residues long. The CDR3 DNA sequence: TGTGCCAGCAGCTCCCGACCGGGACAGGTCACAGATACGCAGTATTTT. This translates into CASSSRPGQVTDTQYF.

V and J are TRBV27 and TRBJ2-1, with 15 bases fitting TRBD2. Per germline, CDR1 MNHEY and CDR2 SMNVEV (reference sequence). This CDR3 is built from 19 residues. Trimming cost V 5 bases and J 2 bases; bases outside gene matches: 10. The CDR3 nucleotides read TGTGCCAGCAGTGACCGACCCGGGACTAGCGGGAGGACCTACAATGAGCAGTTCTTC. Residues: CASSDRPGTSGRTYNEQFF.

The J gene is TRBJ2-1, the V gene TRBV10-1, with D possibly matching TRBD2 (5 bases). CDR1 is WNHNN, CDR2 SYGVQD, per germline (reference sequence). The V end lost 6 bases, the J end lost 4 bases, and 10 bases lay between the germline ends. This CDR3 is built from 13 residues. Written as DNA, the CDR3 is TGCGCCAGCAGCGCGTCGGGGTACAATGAGCAGTTCTTC. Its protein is CASSASGYNEQFF.

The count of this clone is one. CDR3 DNA: TGTGCCAGCAGTGGGGGGATTTTGATGAAGGAACTGTTTTTT. The encoded protein is CASSGGILMKELFF. The chain employs TRBV2 and TRBJ1-4, with D perhaps matching TRBD1 (5 bases). This CDR3 has 14 residues. Per germline, CDR1 SNHLY and CDR2 FYNNEI. V lost 4 bases, J lost 12 bases, and 18 bases lay in between.

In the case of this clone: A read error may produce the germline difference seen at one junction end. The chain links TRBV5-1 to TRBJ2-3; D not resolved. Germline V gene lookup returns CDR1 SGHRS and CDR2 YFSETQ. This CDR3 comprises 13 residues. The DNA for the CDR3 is TGCGCCAGCAGCTTGGAATTCGTAGATGCGCAGTATTTT. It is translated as CASSLEFVDAQYF.

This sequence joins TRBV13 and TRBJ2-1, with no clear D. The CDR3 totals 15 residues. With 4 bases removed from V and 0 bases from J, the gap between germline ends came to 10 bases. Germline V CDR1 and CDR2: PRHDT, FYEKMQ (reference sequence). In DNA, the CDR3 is TGTGCCAGCAGCTATGGTCTAAGCTCCTACAATGAGCAGTTCTTC. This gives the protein CASSYGLSSYNEQFF.

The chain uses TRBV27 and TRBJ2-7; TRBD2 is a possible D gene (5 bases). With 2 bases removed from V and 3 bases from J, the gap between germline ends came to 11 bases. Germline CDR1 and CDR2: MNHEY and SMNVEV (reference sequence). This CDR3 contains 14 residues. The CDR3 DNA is TGTGCCAGCAGTTTACCCGGCGGGCACTACGAGCAGTACTTC. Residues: CASSLPGGHYEQYF.

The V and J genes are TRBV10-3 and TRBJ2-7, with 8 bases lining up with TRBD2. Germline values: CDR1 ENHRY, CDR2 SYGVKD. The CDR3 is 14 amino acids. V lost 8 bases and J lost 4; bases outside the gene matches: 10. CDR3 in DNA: TGTGCCATCCATAGGGGGTTAGCGGGATACGAGCAGTACTTC. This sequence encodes CAIHRGLAGYEQYF.